Below, 16 T cell receptor beta chains from the same sample are listed, as sequenced in a study of T cells in Graves' hyperthyroidism and ophthalmopathy. RNA transcripts served as the template for amplifying TCR beta CDR3 regions. First-round RT-PCR of the TCR CDR3 relied on the HTBI primer set. TCRdb itself ran the multiplex PCR reads through MiXCR, one entry per CDR3 protein. The sample carries hundreds of thousands of distinct CDR3 sequences, roughly 20% recorded once. The sample was blood. Source of these receptors: a woman between 45 and 65 years old with Graves' hyperthyroidism that later progressed to Graves' ophthalmopathy.

This clonotype was observed at least ten times. V gene TRBV18 combines with J gene TRBJ1-5; TRBD1 matches at 9 bases. The CDR3 totals 15 residues. The V segment lost 6 bases and the J segment 3 bases; nucleotides outside the gene matches: 6. Germline V lookup: CDR1 KGHSH, CDR2 LQKENI. DNA for the CDR3: TGTGCCAGCTCTTCCGACAGGGGGAACAATCAGCCCCAGCATTTT. Translated, it gives CASSSDRGNNQPQHF.

A word on this clonotype: Given a much more abundant clone one base away, this may be a read error. The chain is built from TRBV7-8 and TRBJ2-7, with 8 bases fitting TRBD1. Germline values: CDR1 SGHVS, CDR2 FQNEAQ. V lost 6 bases, J lost 5 bases, and 12 bases stayed unmatched. The CDR3 is made up of 15 amino acids. The CDR3 nucleotides are TGTGCCAGCAGGTTAACCGGGACAGGCCCCCACGAGCAGTACTTC. Encoded protein: CASRLTGTGPHEQYF.

About this clonotype: This may be a read error, as it is one base from a much larger clone. The V gene is TRBV12-3 or TRBV12-4, the J gene TRBJ1-2; D is possibly TRBD1 (6 bases). The CDR3 totals 14 residues. Trimming removed 8 bases from V and 1 base from J, with 14 bases in between. Written as DNA, the CDR3 is TGTGCCAGCGGCACAGGGTTTCTTAACTATGGCTACACCTTC. It translates to CASGTGFLNYGYTF.

J is TRBJ1-6 and V is TRBV6-1; D might be TRBD1 (5 bases). The germline gives CDR1 MNHNS, CDR2 SASEGT. The CDR3 spans 14 residues. Deletions cut 5 bases from V and 13 bases from J, with 18 bases between. CDR3 residues: CASSYGQGGGPLHF. CDR3 DNA sequence: TGTGCCAGCAGTTACGGGCAGGGCGGTGGGCCCCTCCACTTT.

This clonotype has just a few counts. The chain employs TRBV20-1 and TRBJ2-5; D possibly corresponds to TRBD1 (6 bases). V was trimmed by 5 bases and J by 0 bases, leaving 13 bases between them. CDR1 DFQATT and CDR2 SNEGSKA come from the germline V gene (reference sequence). This CDR3 is 14 amino acids long. CDR3 coding DNA: TGCAGTGCTCTGGACAGAGTATACCAAGAGACCCAGTACTTC. Encoded protein: CSALDRVYQETQYF.

There are many counts of this clonotype. A read error may produce the germline difference seen at one junction end. V is TRBV12-3 or TRBV12-4 and J is TRBJ2-1; 7 bases match TRBD1. The CDR3 length is 17 residues. The CDR3 spells CASSLEPGGSSYNEQFF. CDR3 sequence (DNA): TGTGCCAGCAGTCTGGAGCCAGGGGGAAGCTCCTACAATGAGCAATTCTTC.

This clonotype turned up a few times. The V gene is TRBV7-9, the J gene TRBJ2-1; 13 bases line up with TRBD2. This CDR3 is built from 20 residues. Trimming took 5 bases from V and 7 from J; bases not matched to a gene: 20. Germline V gene sequence: CDR1 SEHNR, CDR2 FQNEAQ (reference sequence). The CDR3 is CASSPSGLAGSTLSGNEQFF. CDR3 bases: TGTGCCAGCAGCCCCTCGGGACTAGCGGGGAGTACACTTTCGGGGAATGAGCAGTTCTTC.

This clonotype showed up many times. This rearrangement joins TRBV18 to TRBJ1-6; 8 positions agree with TRBD1. This CDR3 is built from 14 residues. Looked up from germline, CDR1 is KGHSH and CDR2 is LQKENI. Trimming took 8 bases from V and 7 from J; bases not matched to a gene: 7. Here the CDR3 DNA reads TGTGCCAGCACACGAGGACAGGGAAATTCACCCCTCCACTTT. It encodes CASTRGQGNSPLHF.

This chain connects TRBV27 to TRBJ2-1; D unclear. Per germline, CDR1 MNHEY and CDR2 SMNVEV (reference sequence). This CDR3 is built from 14 residues. V was trimmed by 0 bases and J by 7 bases, leaving 10 bases between them. CDR3 bases: TGTGCCAGCAGTTTATCCCAGGTTTGGAATGAGCAGTTCTTC. Amino acid sequence: CASSLSQVWNEQFF.

This clonotype was observed a handful of times. This chain joins TRBV27 and TRBJ1-2, with a possible D match to TRBD1 (5 bases). Germline lookup yields CDR1 MNHEY and CDR2 SMNVEV (reference sequence). V was pared by 7 bases and J by 4 bases, with 13 bases between. This CDR3 contains 13 residues. CDR3 DNA sequence: TGTGCCAGCAAAACGACCGGGACCTATGGCTACACCTTC. Protein: CASKTTGTYGYTF.

V is TRBV20-1 and J is TRBJ1-5; D is possibly TRBD1 (5 bases). CDR1 DFQATT and CDR2 SNEGSKA come from the germline V gene (reference sequence). The CDR3 is made up of 16 amino acids. V was shortened by 1 base and J by 0 bases, with 13 bases between the two germline ends. The CDR3 spells CSARVSGGGSNQPQHF. Here the CDR3 DNA reads TGCAGTGCTAGAGTTTCCGGGGGTGGTAGCAATCAGCCCCAGCATTTT.

This clonotype has at least ten counts. The genes are TRBV12-3 or TRBV12-4 and TRBJ2-5; a weak D match, TRBD1 (5 bases). Trimming removed 2 bases from V and 5 bases from J, with 12 bases in between. The CDR3 spans 14 residues. This chain's CDR3 is CASSLSQGGETQYF. The CDR3 DNA is TGTGCCAGCAGTTTAAGCCAGGGCGGCGAGACCCAGTACTTC.

The gene calls are TRBV27 and TRBJ2-3; D is possibly TRBD2 (6 bases). Per the germline V gene, CDR1 is MNHEY and CDR2 is SMNVEV (reference sequence). The V gene lost 6 bases and the J gene lost 2 bases, with 15 bases spanning the gap. This CDR3 has 15 residues. CDR3 DNA sequence: TGTGCCAGCAGCCGGGGACTCACTCCCACAGATACGCAGTATTTT. Amino acid sequence: CASSRGLTPTDTQYF.

The chain is built from TRBV7-9 and TRBJ2-7; a weak D match, TRBD2 (5 bases). CDR1 is SEHNR and CDR2 is FQNEAQ in the germline V gene (reference sequence). The CDR3 length is 13 residues. Between the trimmed V and J ends, which lost 1 base and 7 bases, there was a span of 11 bases. The CDR3 is CASSLGPRGEQYF. As DNA, the CDR3 is TGTGCCAGCAGCTTAGGTCCGAGAGGGGAGCAGTACTTC.

The table lists this clonotype with many counts. The chain employs TRBV5-1 and TRBJ2-3; the D gene could be TRBD1 or TRBD2 (5 bases each). Trimming took off 9 bases at V and 4 bases at J, with 15 bases between the two ends. This CDR3 has 13 residues. Germline CDR1 SGHRS, CDR2 YFSETQ. The CDR3 is CAIAEGKPDTQYF. CDR3 DNA: TGCGCCATCGCCGAGGGGAAGCCAGATACGCAGTATTTT.

This clonotype was detected a few times. The CDR3 nucleotides read TGCAGTGCTAGAGATGCCACACCGACGAGTAGCACAGATACGCAGTATTTT. It is translated as CSARDATPTSSTDTQYF. This rearrangement joins TRBV20-1 to TRBJ2-3; D gene unclear. V lost 0 bases and J lost 0, with 16 bases in between. This CDR3 has 17 amino acids. CDR1 is DFQATT, CDR2 SNEGSKA, per germline (reference sequence).